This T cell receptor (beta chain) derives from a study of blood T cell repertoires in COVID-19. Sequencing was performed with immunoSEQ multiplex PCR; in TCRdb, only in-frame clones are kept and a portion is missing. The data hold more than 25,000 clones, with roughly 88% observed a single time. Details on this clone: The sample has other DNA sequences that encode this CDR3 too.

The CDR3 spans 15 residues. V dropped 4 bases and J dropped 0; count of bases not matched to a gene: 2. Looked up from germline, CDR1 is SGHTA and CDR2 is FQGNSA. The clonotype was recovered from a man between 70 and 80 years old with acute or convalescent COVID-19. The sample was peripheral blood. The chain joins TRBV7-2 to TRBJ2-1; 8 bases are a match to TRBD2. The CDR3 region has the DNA TGTGCCAGCAGCTCTCTAGCGGGCTCCTACAATGAGCAGTTCTTC. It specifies CASSSLAGSYNEQFF. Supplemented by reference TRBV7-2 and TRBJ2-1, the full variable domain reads GAGVSQSPSNKVTEKGKDVELRCDPISGHTALYWYRQSLGQGLEFLIYFQGNSAPDKSGLPSDRFSAERTGGSVSTLTIQRTQQEDSAVYLCASSSLAGSYNEQFFGPGTRLTVL.